The 16 T cell receptor beta chains listed next were all sequenced from one sample in a study of T cell responses to AZD1222 COVID-19 vaccine. Assay: immunoSEQ multiplex PCR; the TCRdb copy retains only in-frame clones and omits some. The profile shows roughly 120,000 clones, 85% to 95% of them singletons. The sequenced sample was peripheral blood, obtained on day 0 of AZD1222 vaccination. The receptors derive from an adult in good health.

The chain employs TRBV7-2 and TRBJ2-3; D gene uncertain. Trimming took 3 bases from V and 2 from J, leaving 3 bases between them. This CDR3 spans 12 amino acids. Germline V gene lookup returns CDR1 SGHTA and CDR2 FQGNSA. The CDR3 DNA follows: TGTGCCAGCAGCTTCTCCACAGATACGCAGTATTTT. Encoded protein: CASSFSTDTQYF.

The J gene is TRBJ2-1, the V gene TRBV3-1 (or the pseudogene TRBV3-2), with a tentative D call TRBD2 (6 bases). Germline V gene lookup returns CDR1 LGHDT and CDR2 YNNKEL (reference sequence). The CDR3 sequence is 16 residues long. Trimming cost V 0 bases and J 3 bases, with 12 bases left between them. In DNA, the CDR3 is TGTGCCAGCAGCCAAGATAAGTGGGGGGTCTACAATGAGCAGTTCTTC. Translation gives CASSQDKWGVYNEQFF.

The chain combines TRBV6-5 with TRBJ2-3, with D perhaps matching TRBD1 or TRBD2 (6 bases each). V was pared by 6 bases and J by 5 bases, with 18 bases between. The germline CDR1 and CDR2 sequences are MNHEY and SVGAGI. The length of the CDR3 is 15 residues. The CDR3 DNA reads TGTGCCAGCAGGGGGGCCGGGGGACTCAGAGATACGCAGTATTTT. Its translation is CASRGAGGLRDTQYF.

The chain uses TRBV7-9 and TRBJ1-3; TRBD1 matches at 9 bases. CDR1 and CDR2 from the germline V gene are SEHNR and FQNEAQ (reference sequence). Trimming at V came to 4 bases and at J to 4 bases, leaving 11 bases not matched to a gene. This CDR3 is 17 amino acids long. CDR3 bases: TGTGCCAGCAGCTACCAGATACAGGGGGCGAGAGGAAACACCATATATTTT. Encoded protein: CASSYQIQGARGNTIYF. Supplemented by reference TRBV7-9 and TRBJ1-3, the full variable domain reads DTGVSQNPRHKITKRGQNVTFRCDPISEHNRLYWYRQTLGQGPEFLTYFQNEAQLEKSRLLSDRFSAERPKGSFSTLEIQRTEQGDSAMYLCASSYQIQGARGNTIYFGEGSWLTVV.

The chain joins TRBV24-1 to TRBJ2-3, with 11 bases lining up with TRBD2. Losses at the gene ends were 4 bases for V and 4 bases for J; bases not matched to a gene: 3. The CDR3 has 15 residues. Germline V gene lookup returns CDR1 KGHDR and CDR2 SFDVKD. The CDR3 region is CATSDPSGGSDTQYF. In nucleotides, the CDR3 is TGTGCCACCAGTGACCCTAGCGGGGGGTCAGATACGCAGTATTTT.

This chain joins TRBV19 and TRBJ2-7; D is ambiguous. The CDR3 totals 13 residues. V lost 6 bases, J lost 0 bases, and 9 bases lay in between. CDR1 is LNHDA and CDR2 is SQIVND in the germline V gene (reference sequence). The CDR3 sequence: CASRRTDSYEQYF. CDR3 nucleotide sequence: TGTGCCAGTAGACGAACTGACTCCTACGAGCAGTACTTC.

The V gene is TRBV19, the J gene TRBJ2-5; 7 bases agree with TRBD1. The V gene's germline CDR1 is LNHDA and CDR2 SQIVND (reference sequence). The CDR3 extends over 13 amino acids. V gave up 5 bases and J gave up 5 bases; unmatched junction bases: 5. As DNA, the CDR3 is TGTGCCAGTAGTGTACAGGGGTGGGAGACCCAGTACTTC. Its protein product is CASSVQGWETQYF.

This clone appeared once. The rearrangement joins TRBV27 to TRBJ2-2; D not resolved. Trimming left V 0 bases short and J 7 bases short, with 6 bases between. Germline V gene lookup returns CDR1 MNHEY and CDR2 SMNVEV (reference sequence). The CDR3 sequence is 13 residues long. The CDR3 nucleotides read TGTGCCAGCAGTTTATCGGGTATCGGGGAGCTGTTTTTT. Its translation is CASSLSGIGELFF.

The chain combines TRBV4-2 with TRBJ2-5, with 9 bases lining up with TRBD2. CDR1 is LGHNA, CDR2 YNFKEQ, per germline. CDR3 size: 19 residues. Germline trimming cut 1 base from V and 6 bases from J; bases unmatched to any gene: 18. The CDR3 is CASSQAGSSGGPNAKTQYF. For the CDR3, the DNA is TGTGCCAGCAGCCAAGCGGGATCGAGCGGGGGGCCTAACGCGAAGACCCAGTACTTC.

The chain recombines TRBV19 with TRBJ1-6; 7 nucleotides line up with TRBD1. This CDR3 is built from 14 residues. Germline assignment: CDR1 LNHDA and CDR2 SQIVND (reference sequence). Trimming took 6 bases from V and 9 from J; bases not matched to a gene: 8. The CDR3 sequence: CASSDRDISSPLHF. The CDR3, as DNA: TGTGCCAGTAGCGACAGGGATATCTCTTCACCCCTCCACTTT.

The chain couples TRBV28 to TRBJ1-2; 7 bases are a match to TRBD1. CDR3 length equals 15 residues. Germline CDR1 and CDR2: MDHEN and SYDVKM. The V and J ends lost 4 bases and 1 base, in that order; junction bases with no gene match: 6. The CDR3 sequence is CASSSGGTDNYGYTF. For the CDR3, the DNA is TGTGCCAGCAGTTCGGGAGGGACAGATAACTATGGCTACACCTTC.

The rearrangement uses TRBV28 and TRBJ1-2, with a weak D call TRBD1 (5 bases). From germline, CDR1 is MDHEN and CDR2 SYDVKM. V lost 6 bases and J 6 bases, leaving 11 bases between the germline ends. This CDR3 contains 12 residues. The DNA for the CDR3 is TGTGCCAGCAGGCTCGGAGGGGATGGCTACACCTTC. This sequence encodes CASRLGGDGYTF.

This chain uses TRBV19 with TRBJ1-2; D is unresolved. This CDR3 has 14 residues. V was shortened by 1 base and J by 4 bases, with 10 bases between the two germline ends. In germline, CDR1 is LNHDA, CDR2 SQIVND (reference sequence). The CDR3 coding sequence is TGTGCCAGTAGTATAGCGGGTCCTGGCTATGGCTACACCTTC. Translation: CASSIAGPGYGYTF.

The chain employs TRBV24-1 and TRBJ1-1; D not resolved. CDR1 and CDR2 from the germline V gene are KGHDR and SFDVKD. The length of the CDR3 is 14 residues. V shed 3 bases and J shed 1 base, with 8 bases lying between them. CDR3 protein: CATSDPNPNTEAFF. CDR3 nucleotide sequence: TGTGCCACCAGTGATCCTAACCCGAACACTGAAGCTTTCTTT.

This rearrangement joins TRBV7-9 to TRBJ1-2; D ambiguous. This CDR3 is 10 amino acids long. CDR1 and CDR2 (germline): SEHNR, FQNEAQ (reference sequence). V was trimmed by 11 bases and J by 12 bases, leaving 16 bases between them. The CDR3 here is CAPRPAPHTF. In nucleotides, the CDR3 is TGTGCCCCGCGCCCAGCGCCGCACACCTTC.

This clone was observed a few times. The chain links TRBV3-1 (or the pseudogene TRBV3-2) to TRBJ1-2; D is unclear. Trimming removed 0 bases from V and 6 bases from J, with 11 bases in between. Per germline, CDR1 LGHDT and CDR2 YNNKEL (reference sequence). This CDR3 has 14 residues. For the CDR3, the DNA is TGTGCCAGCAGCCAAGACTGGGGTTTCGATGGCTACACCTTC. Its protein is CASSQDWGFDGYTF.